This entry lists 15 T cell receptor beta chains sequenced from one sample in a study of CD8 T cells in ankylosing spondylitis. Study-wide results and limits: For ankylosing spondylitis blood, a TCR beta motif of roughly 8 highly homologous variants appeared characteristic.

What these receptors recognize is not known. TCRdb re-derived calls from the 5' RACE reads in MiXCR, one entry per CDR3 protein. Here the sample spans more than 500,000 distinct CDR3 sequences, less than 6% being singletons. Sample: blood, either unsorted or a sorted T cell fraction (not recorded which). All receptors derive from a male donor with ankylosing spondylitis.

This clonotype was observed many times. The CDR3 DNA is TGTGCCAGCAGCTTAGATTTGACAGGGGTATACGAGCAGTACTTC. Protein product: CASSLDLTGVYEQYF. The chain has TRBV7-2 and TRBJ2-7; 8 bases line up with TRBD1. J lost 4 bases, V lost 1 base, and 6 bases had no gene match. From germline, CDR1 is SGHTA and CDR2 FQGNSA. This CDR3 spans 15 amino acids.

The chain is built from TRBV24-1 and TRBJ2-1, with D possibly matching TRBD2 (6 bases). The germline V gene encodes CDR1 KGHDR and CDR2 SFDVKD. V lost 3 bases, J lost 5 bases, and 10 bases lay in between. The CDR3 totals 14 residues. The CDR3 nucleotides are TGTGCCACCAGTGATCCGGGGAGGCACAATGAGCAGTTCTTC. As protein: CATSDPGRHNEQFF.

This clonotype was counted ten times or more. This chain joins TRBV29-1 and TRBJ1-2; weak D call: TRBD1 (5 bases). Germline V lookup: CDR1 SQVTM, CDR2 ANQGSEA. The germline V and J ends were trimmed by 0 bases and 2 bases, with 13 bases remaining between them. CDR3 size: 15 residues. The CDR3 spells CSVEDRSRGNYGYTF. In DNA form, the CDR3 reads TGCAGCGTTGAAGATAGGTCACGGGGGAACTATGGCTACACCTTC.

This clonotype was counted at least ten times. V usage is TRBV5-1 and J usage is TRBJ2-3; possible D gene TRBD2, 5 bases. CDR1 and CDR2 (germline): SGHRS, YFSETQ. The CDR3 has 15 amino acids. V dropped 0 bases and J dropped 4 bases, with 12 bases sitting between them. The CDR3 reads CASSLGSVIADTQYF. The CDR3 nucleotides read TGCGCCAGCAGCTTGGGTAGCGTAATAGCAGATACGCAGTATTTT.

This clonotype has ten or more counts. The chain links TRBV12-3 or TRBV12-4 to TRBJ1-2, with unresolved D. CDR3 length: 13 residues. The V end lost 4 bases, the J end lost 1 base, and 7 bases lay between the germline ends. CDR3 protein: CASSWALNYGYTF. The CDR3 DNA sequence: TGTGCCAGCAGTTGGGCACTTAACTATGGCTACACCTTC.

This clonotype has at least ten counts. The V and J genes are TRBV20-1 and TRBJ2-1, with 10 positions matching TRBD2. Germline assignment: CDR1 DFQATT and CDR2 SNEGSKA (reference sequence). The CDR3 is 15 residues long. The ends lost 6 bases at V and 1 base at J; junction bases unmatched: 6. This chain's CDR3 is CSALTSGRSYNEQFF. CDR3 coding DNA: TGCAGTGCCCTGACTAGCGGGCGTTCCTACAATGAGCAGTTCTTC.

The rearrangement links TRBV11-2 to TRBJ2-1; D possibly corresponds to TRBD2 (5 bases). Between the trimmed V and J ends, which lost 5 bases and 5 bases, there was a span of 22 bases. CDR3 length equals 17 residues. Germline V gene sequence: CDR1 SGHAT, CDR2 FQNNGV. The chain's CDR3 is CASSPRAGSGENNEQFF. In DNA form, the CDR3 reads TGTGCCAGCAGCCCAAGGGCCGGCAGCGGAGAGAACAATGAGCAGTTCTTC.

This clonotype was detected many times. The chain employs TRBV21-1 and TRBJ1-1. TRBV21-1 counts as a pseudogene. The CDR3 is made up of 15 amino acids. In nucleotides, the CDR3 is TGTGCCAGCAGCAAAGTTCGTCGGTATGGCACTGAAGCTTTCTTT. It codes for CASSKVRRYGTEAFF.

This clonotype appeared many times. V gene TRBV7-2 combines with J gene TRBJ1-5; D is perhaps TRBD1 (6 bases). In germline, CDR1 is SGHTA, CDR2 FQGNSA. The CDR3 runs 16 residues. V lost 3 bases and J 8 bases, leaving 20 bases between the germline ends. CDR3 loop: CASSLGAGGTPKPQHF. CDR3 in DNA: TGTGCCAGCAGCTTGGGGGCGGGTGGGACCCCCAAGCCCCAGCATTTT.

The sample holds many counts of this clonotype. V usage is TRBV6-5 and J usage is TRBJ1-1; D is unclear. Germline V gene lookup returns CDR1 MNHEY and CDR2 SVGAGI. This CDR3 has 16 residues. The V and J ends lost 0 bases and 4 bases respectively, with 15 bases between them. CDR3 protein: CASSYSRPARGTEAFF. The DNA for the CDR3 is TGTGCCAGCAGTTACTCTAGACCAGCACGGGGCACTGAAGCTTTCTTT.

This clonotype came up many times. Here the CDR3 DNA reads TGCGCCAGCAGCTTCGGGGGACAGGGGGAAAACATTCAGTACTTC. Residues: CASSFGGQGENIQYF. The J gene is TRBJ2-4, the V gene TRBV5-1, with TRBD1 matching over 11 bases. Germline loops: CDR1 SGHRS, CDR2 YFSETQ. V lost 2 bases and J lost 5; bases outside the gene matches: 3. The CDR3 contains 15 residues. The variable domain in full, completed from reference TRBV5-1 and TRBJ2-4, reads KAGVTQTPRYLIKTRGQQVTLSCSPISGHRSVSWYQQTPGQGLQFLFEYFSETQRNKGNFPGRFSGRQFSNSRSEMNVSTLELGDSALYLCASSFGGQGENIQYFGAGTRLSVL.

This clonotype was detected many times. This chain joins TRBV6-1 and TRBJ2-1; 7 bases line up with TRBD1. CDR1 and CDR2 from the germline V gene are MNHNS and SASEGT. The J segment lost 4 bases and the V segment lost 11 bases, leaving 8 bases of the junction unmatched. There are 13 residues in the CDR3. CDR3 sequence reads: CALRDRPYNEQFF. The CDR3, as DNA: TGTGCCCTCAGGGACAGACCGTACAATGAGCAGTTCTTC.

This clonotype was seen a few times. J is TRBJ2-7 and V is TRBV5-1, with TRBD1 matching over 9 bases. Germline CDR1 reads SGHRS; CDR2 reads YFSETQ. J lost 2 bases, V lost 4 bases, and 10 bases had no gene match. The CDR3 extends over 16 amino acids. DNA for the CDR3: TGCGCCAGCAGCCCTCGTAGGACAGGGGCGACCTACGAGCAGTACTTC. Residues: CASSPRRTGATYEQYF.

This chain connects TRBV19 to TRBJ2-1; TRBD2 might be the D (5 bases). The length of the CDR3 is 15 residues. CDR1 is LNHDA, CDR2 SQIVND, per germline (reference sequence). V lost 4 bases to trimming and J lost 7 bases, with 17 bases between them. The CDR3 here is CASSKSGLAGNEQFF. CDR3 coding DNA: TGTGCCAGTAGTAAGTCGGGCCTAGCTGGGAATGAGCAGTTCTTC.

The CDR3 is CASSLGGTVSTDTQYF. The CDR3 DNA reads as TGTGCCAGCAGTCTAGGAGGGACTGTAAGCACAGATACGCAGTATTTT. The rearrangement uses TRBV27 and TRBJ2-3, with a possible D match to TRBD2 (6 bases). The germline V gene has CDR1 MNHEY and CDR2 SMNVEV (reference sequence). Trimming shortened V by 5 bases and J by 0 bases, and 15 bases separated the two germline ends. The CDR3 has 16 amino acids.